One and the same sample provided the 18 T cell receptor beta chains below, sequenced in a study of cytomegalovirus exposure and HLA in healthy donors. The data were produced by immunoSEQ multiplex PCR, yet TCRdb's version contains in-frame clones alone and is incomplete. The data contain tens of thousands of clones, nearly 96% of them singletons. Sequencing was carried out using PBMCs. The source of these receptors is a woman aged 18-29 years in good health and CMV-seropositive.

V gene TRBV5-7 combines with J gene TRBJ2-1; 10 nucleotides agree with TRBD2. TRBV5-7 is known as an ORF, though its function is uncertain. V lost 4 bases to trimming and J lost 10 bases; unmatched junction nucleotides: 11. CDR3 length: 15 residues. CDR3 sequence reads: CASSRISGRYCEQFF. DNA of the CDR3: TGTGCCAGCAGCCGCATTAGCGGGAGGTACTGCGAGCAGTTCTTC.

This chain links TRBV7-9 with TRBJ1-4; D remains ambiguous. The CDR3 is 15 residues long. CDR1 SEHNR and CDR2 FQNEAQ come from the germline V gene (reference sequence). The V and J ends lost 3 bases and 8 bases respectively, with 16 bases between them. The CDR3 sequence: CASSFLGSHGEKLFF. CDR3 sequence (DNA): TGTGCCAGCAGCTTTCTCGGGTCCCACGGGGAAAAACTGTTTTTT. The full variable domain, rest sourced from reference TRBV7-9 and TRBJ1-4, is DTGVSQNPRHKITKRGQNVTFRCDPISEHNRLYWYRQTLGQGPEFLTYFQNEAQLEKSRLLSDRFSAERPKGSFSTLEIQRTEQGDSAMYLCASSFLGSHGEKLFFGSGTQLSVL.

This chain uses TRBV4-3 with TRBJ2-6; 7 positions agree with TRBD2. The junction had 3 bases not matched to a gene; V was cut back by 4 bases and J by 0 bases. Germline CDR1 reads LGHNA; CDR2 reads YSLEER. The CDR3 covers 16 residues. The CDR3 is CASSPGGSSGANVLTF. CDR3 bases: TGCGCCAGCAGCCCGGGAGGAAGCTCTGGGGCCAACGTCCTGACTTTC.

This chain links TRBV12-5 with TRBJ2-7; a weak D match, TRBD2 (5 bases). From germline, CDR1 is LGHNT and CDR2 FRNRAP. The CDR3 extends over 14 amino acids. V shed 6 bases and J shed 6 bases, with 18 bases lying between them. The CDR3 DNA follows: TGTGCTAGTGGACCCCTCTCAGCGGCCTCCGAGCAGTACTTC. Translating it yields CASGPLSAASEQYF.

This clone came up once. The chain recombines TRBV5-1 with TRBJ1-1; D remains unclear. The CDR3 is 14 amino acids. The germline V gene encodes CDR1 SGHRS and CDR2 YFSETQ. Trimming cost V 0 bases and J 0 bases, with 6 bases left between them. CDR3 sequence (DNA): TGCGCCAGCAGCTTGGGGCCAATGAACACTGAAGCTTTCTTT. Translating it yields CASSLGPMNTEAFF.

The V gene is TRBV2, the J gene TRBJ1-3; D is perhaps TRBD1 (5 bases). The V and J ends lost 3 bases and 4 bases respectively, with 13 bases between them. Germline V gene lookup returns CDR1 SNHLY and CDR2 FYNNEI. The CDR3 is 15 amino acids. The CDR3 here is CASSDRARSGNTIYF. DNA of the CDR3: TGTGCCAGCAGTGACAGGGCACGATCCGGAAACACCATATATTTT.

The rearrangement links TRBV28 to TRBJ2-7; 11 bases are a match to TRBD2. This CDR3 spans 15 amino acids. Trimming cost V 5 bases and J 3 bases; bases outside gene matches: 6. Germline CDR1 is MDHEN and CDR2 is SYDVKM. The CDR3 spells CASSRRLAGYYEQYF. CDR3 in DNA: TGTGCCAGCAGTCGGAGACTAGCGGGGTACTACGAGCAGTACTTC.

V usage is TRBV5-1 and J usage is TRBJ2-1; 11 bases line up with TRBD1. Germline assignment: CDR1 SGHRS and CDR2 YFSETQ. V gave up 5 bases and J gave up 7 bases; unmatched junction bases: 8. The length of the CDR3 is 15 residues. CDR3 residues: CASRAGTGGYNEQFF. As DNA, the CDR3 is TGCGCCAGCAGGGCCGGGACAGGGGGTTATAATGAGCAGTTCTTC.

The rearrangement links TRBV28 to TRBJ2-1; TRBD2 aligns across 11 bases. Trimming at V came to 5 bases and at J to 14 bases, leaving 32 bases not matched to a gene. The CDR3 has 21 amino acids. CDR1 and CDR2 (germline): MDHEN, SYDVKM. CDR3 nucleotide sequence: TGTGCCAGCAGTCCCCTAAGGGACAGGGCCTCTGGGATAGCGGGAGGGTCCAGTGAGTTCTTC. This encodes CASSPLRDRASGIAGGSSEFF.

The V and J genes are TRBV15 and TRBJ2-1; 8 bases are a match to TRBD2. This CDR3 is built from 19 residues. V was clipped by 1 base and J by 6 bases; unmatched bases: 17. The V gene's germline CDR1 is LNHNV and CDR2 YYDKDF (reference sequence). CDR3 sequence reads: CATSRVSVGSGIFGNEQFF. Written as DNA, the CDR3 is TGTGCCACCAGCAGAGTGAGTGTCGGTAGCGGGATTTTTGGCAATGAGCAGTTCTTC.

The chain carries TRBV10-3 and TRBJ1-2; D might be TRBD1 (5 bases). The V end was cut by 5 bases, the J end by 2 bases, with 12 bases between. This CDR3 spans 14 amino acids. Germline assignment: CDR1 ENHRY and CDR2 SYGVKD. DNA for the CDR3: TGTGCCATCAGTCCACTGACAGAGAACTATGGCTACACCTTC. Its translation: CAISPLTENYGYTF.

The rearrangement uses TRBV5-1 and TRBJ2-5; 9 bases match TRBD2. The CDR3 consists of 14 residues. Unmatched junction bases numbered 3, after V lost 4 bases and J lost 2 bases. Per the germline V gene, CDR1 is SGHRS and CDR2 is YFSETQ. The CDR3 reads CASSRTSAQETQYF. In nucleotides, the CDR3 is TGCGCCAGCAGCAGGACTAGCGCTCAAGAGACCCAGTACTTC.

V gene TRBV30 combines with J gene TRBJ2-7, with 8 bases fitting TRBD1. The CDR3 extends over 14 amino acids. The germline gives CDR1 GTSNPN, CDR2 SVGIG (reference sequence). After removal of 5 bases from V and 5 bases from J, the junction contained 11 bases not matched to a gene. CDR3 bases: TGTGCCTGGGACAGGGGTGACAGGGCCCACGAGCAGTACTTC. Residues: CAWDRGDRAHEQYF.

This clone came up a few times. The chain carries TRBV6-6 and TRBJ1-2, with no clear D. Germline V gene lookup returns CDR1 MNHNY and CDR2 SVGAGI (reference sequence). The CDR3 has 14 residues. The ends were cut back, 5 bases at V and 9 bases at J, with 19 bases in the middle. The CDR3 loop is CASSLPRQAGRYTF. CDR3 DNA: TGTGCCAGCAGTCTGCCTCGGCAGGCTGGTCGCTACACCTTC.

The chain has TRBV27 and TRBJ2-7; 7 bases fit TRBD2. This CDR3 spans 13 amino acids. CDR1 MNHEY and CDR2 SMNVEV come from the germline V gene (reference sequence). The trim removed 2 bases at V and 7 bases at J, leaving 5 bases unmatched. The CDR3 sequence: CASSLAGEGEQYF. For the CDR3, the DNA is TGTGCCAGCAGTTTAGCGGGAGAGGGTGAGCAGTACTTC.

The chain has TRBV14 and TRBJ1-4; TRBD1 matches at 7 bases. Germline CDR1 and CDR2: SGHDN and FVKESK. The CDR3 consists of 15 residues. V dropped 4 bases and J dropped 4; count of bases not matched to a gene: 6. CDR3 DNA sequence: TGTGCCAGCAGCCTATCGACAGGGAATAATGAAAAACTGTTTTTT. It codes for CASSLSTGNNEKLFF.

This rearrangement joins TRBV19 to TRBJ2-2; 12 bases match TRBD2. The CDR3 has 17 amino acids. Germline V gene data show CDR1 as LNHDA and CDR2 as SQIVND (reference sequence). Trimming cost V 0 bases and J 4 bases; bases outside gene matches: 3. The CDR3 protein is CASSIDLAGGITGELFF. CDR3 sequence (DNA): TGTGCCAGTAGTATAGATCTAGCGGGAGGGATCACCGGGGAGCTGTTTTTT.

The chain recombines TRBV19 with TRBJ2-4, with TRBD2 identical over 10 bases. CDR1 is LNHDA, CDR2 SQIVND, per germline (reference sequence). V shed 1 base and J 0 bases; nucleotides not matched to a gene: 6. The CDR3 is made up of 18 amino acids. CDR3 region: CASSIGSGRRVAKNIQYF. The CDR3 coding sequence is TGTGCCAGTAGTATAGGTAGCGGGAGGAGGGTAGCCAAAAACATTCAGTACTTC.